The clone carrying this TCR beta chain was recorded many times. This entry belongs to a study of T cells in Graves' hyperthyroidism and ophthalmopathy. V dropped 3 bases and J dropped 1 base, with 16 bases sitting between them. Germline V gene sequence: CDR1 DFQATT, CDR2 SNEGSKA (reference sequence). This CDR3 has 16 residues. Among the patients, aged 18 to 65, hyperthyroidism was newly diagnosed and had lasted under 2 months. RNA transcripts yielded amplified TCR beta CDR3 regions. The TCR CDR3 first-round RT-PCR relied on the HTBI primer set. TCRdb redid the calling of the multiplex PCR reads with MiXCR, one entry per CDR3 protein. The table has about 560,000 distinct CDR3 sequences, around 15% seen once.

Sequencing was performed on blood. This clonotype originated in a woman between 35 and 50 years old with Graves' hyperthyroidism. The chain has TRBV20-1 and TRBJ1-5; D is perhaps TRBD1 (5 bases). CDR3 sequence: CSASGSGIWSNQPQHF. In DNA, the CDR3 is TGCAGTGCTAGTGGGTCAGGGATTTGGAGCAATCAGCCCCAGCATTTT.